This T cell receptor beta chain was sequenced for a study of OX40 agonist ivuxolimab in advanced cancers. General observations from the study: By week 6 at 0.1 to 3.0 mg/kg, blood CD4+ and CD8+ T cells had expanded clonally.

Concerning this clone itself: Its antigen is as yet unknown.

The assay was immunoSEQ multiplex PCR, and TCRdb's table has in-frame clones only and misses some. In the table there are approximately 86,000 clones, 92% of which are singletons. The sequence was obtained from an adult with an advanced solid tumor such as melanoma, head and neck, liver or kidney cancer. This specimen consisted of CD4+ or CD8+ T cells sorted from blood, obtained in a trial of the OX40 agonist ivuxolimab.

Written as DNA, the CDR3 is TGTGCCAGTAGTACATCGACAGGGGCAGGCTACACCTTC. This codes for CASSTSTGAGYTF. The V and J genes are TRBV19 and TRBJ1-2; 8 nucleotides match TRBD1. Germline loops: CDR1 LNHDA, CDR2 SQIVND (reference sequence). This CDR3 has 13 residues. The junction had 6 bases not matched to a gene; V was cut back by 4 bases and J by 8 bases.